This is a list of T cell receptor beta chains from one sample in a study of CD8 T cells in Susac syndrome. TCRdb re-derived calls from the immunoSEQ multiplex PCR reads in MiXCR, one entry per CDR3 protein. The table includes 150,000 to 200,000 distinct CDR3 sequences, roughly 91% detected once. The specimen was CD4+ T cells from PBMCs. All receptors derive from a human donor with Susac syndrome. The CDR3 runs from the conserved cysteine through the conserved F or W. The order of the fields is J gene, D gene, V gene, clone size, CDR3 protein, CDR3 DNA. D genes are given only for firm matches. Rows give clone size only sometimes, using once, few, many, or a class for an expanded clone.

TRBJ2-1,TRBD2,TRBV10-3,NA,CATIPGTSGKKYNEQFF,TGTGCCACCATCCCAGGGACTAGCGGGAAAAAGTACAATGAGCAGTTCTTC
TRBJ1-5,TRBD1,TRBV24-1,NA,CATSAGTGGNQPQHF,TGTGCCACCAGTGCGGGGACAGGGGGTAATCAGCCCCAGCATTTT
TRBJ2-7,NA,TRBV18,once,CASSPPGTMVYEQYF,TGTGCCAGCTCACCACCAGGGACAATGGTCTACGAGCAGTACTTC
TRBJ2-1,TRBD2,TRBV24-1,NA,CATSDPVGEGLYEQFF,TGTGCCACCAGTGACCCCGTAGGGGAGGGCCTTTATGAGCAGTTCTTC
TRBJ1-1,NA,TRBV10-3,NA,CAISELGPNSRDEAFF,TGTGCCATCAGTGAGTTAGGCCCGAACAGCAGAGATGAAGCTTTCTTT
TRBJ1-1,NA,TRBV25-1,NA,CASSEYSGKGNTEAFF,TGTGCCAGCAGTGAATATTCGGGGAAGGGGAACACTGAAGCTTTCTTT
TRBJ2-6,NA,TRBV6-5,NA,CASSFPQTALASGANVLTF,TGTGCCAGCAGTTTCCCACAAACAGCGCTAGCCTCTGGGGCCAACGTCCTGACTTTC
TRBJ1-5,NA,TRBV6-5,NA,CASSYNRANQPQHF,TGTGCCAGCAGTTACAACCGGGCCAATCAGCCCCAGCATTTT
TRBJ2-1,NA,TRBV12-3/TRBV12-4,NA,CASNLLTSVDEQFF,TGTGCCAGCAATCTCCTGACTAGTGTCGATGAGCAGTTCTTC
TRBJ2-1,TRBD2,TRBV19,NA,CASSPGLAGLLSYNEQFF,TGTGCCAGTAGTCCCGGACTAGCGGGACTTCTTTCCTACAATGAGCAGTTCTTC
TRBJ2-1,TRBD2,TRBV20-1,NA,CSARNLAGTYNEQFF,TGCAGTGCTAGAAACCTAGCGGGAACCTACAATGAGCAGTTCTTC
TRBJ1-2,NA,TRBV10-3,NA,CAIKRGRAEDPSF,TGTGCCATCAAAAGGGGAAGGGCGGAGGATCCCTCCTTC
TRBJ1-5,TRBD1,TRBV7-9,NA,CASSRSGGSNQPQHF,TGTGCCAGCAGCCGGTCAGGGGGGAGCAATCAGCCCCAGCATTTT
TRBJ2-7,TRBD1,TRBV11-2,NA,CASSSIDRGQAYEQYF,TGTGCCAGCAGCTCCATCGACAGGGGACAAGCCTACGAGCAGTACTTC
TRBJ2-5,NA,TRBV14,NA,CASSRSRVGETQYF,TGTGCCAGCAGCCGTTCCAGGGTTGGGGAGACCCAGTACTTC
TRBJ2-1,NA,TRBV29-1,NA,CSVRRDLGNEQFF,TGCAGCGTCCGAAGGGACTTAGGGAATGAGCAGTTCTTC
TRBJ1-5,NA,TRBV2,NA,CASSTDGNQPQHF,TGTGCCAGCAGCACAGACGGGAATCAGCCCCAGCATTTT
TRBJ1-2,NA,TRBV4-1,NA,CASSQDVAAYGYTF,TGCGCCAGCAGCCAAGACGTGGCTGCCTATGGCTACACCTTC
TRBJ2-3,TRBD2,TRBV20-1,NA,CSESGRAAADTQYF,TGCAGTGAGAGCGGGAGGGCCGCTGCAGATACGCAGTATTTT
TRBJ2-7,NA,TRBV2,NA,CASSHVYEQYF,TGTGCCAGCAGCCATGTATACGAGCAGTACTTC
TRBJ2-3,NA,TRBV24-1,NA,CATSDHGADFLTQYF,TGTGCCACCAGTGATCATGGGGCCGATTTCCTTACGCAGTATTTT
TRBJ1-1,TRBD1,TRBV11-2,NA,CASSLGGTGFF,TGTGCCAGCAGCTTAGGAGGGACAGGGTTCTTT
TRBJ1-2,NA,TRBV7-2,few,CASSPELDYGYTF,TGTGCCAGCAGCCCCGAATTGGACTATGGCTACACCTTC
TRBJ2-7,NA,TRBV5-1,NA,CASSLVLRSYEQYF,TGCGCCAGCAGCTTGGTCCTGCGGAGCTACGAGCAGTACTTC
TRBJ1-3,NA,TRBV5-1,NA,CARGSGASSGNTIYF,TGCGCCAGGGGATCGGGGGCATCGTCTGGAAACACCATATATTTT
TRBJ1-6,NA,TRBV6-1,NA,CASSEWNNSPLHF,TGTGCCAGCAGTGAATGGAATAATTCACCCCTCCACTTT
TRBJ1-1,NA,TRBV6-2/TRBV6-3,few,CASSYPGHLNTEAFF,TGTGCCAGCAGTTACCCCGGACACTTGAACACTGAAGCTTTCTTT
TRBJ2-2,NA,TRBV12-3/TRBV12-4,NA,CASSGHNTGELFF,TGTGCCAGCAGCGGACACAACACCGGGGAGCTGTTTTTT
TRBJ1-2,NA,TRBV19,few,CASRGDNYGYTF,TGTGCCAGTAGAGGGGACAACTATGGCTACACCTTC
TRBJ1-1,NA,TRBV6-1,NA,CASHIQRNTEAFF,TGTGCCAGCCACATCCAGAGGAACACTGAAGCTTTCTTT
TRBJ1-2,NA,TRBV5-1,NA,CASSRLERTYGYTF,TGCGCCAGCAGCCGATTGGAAAGGACATATGGCTACACCTTC
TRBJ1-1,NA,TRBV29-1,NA,CSVEDAGTGGNAFF,TGCAGCGTTGAAGATGCCGGGACTGGAGGGAACGCTTTCTTT
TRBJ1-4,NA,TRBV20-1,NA,CSATQDNIMSKLFF,TGCAGTGCTACACAAGACAACATAATGTCAAAACTGTTTTTT
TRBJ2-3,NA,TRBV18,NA,CASSPLDSTDTQYF,TGTGCCAGCTCACCATTAGACAGCACAGATACGCAGTATTTT
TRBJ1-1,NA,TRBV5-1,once,CASSFRDVGTEAFF,TGCGCCAGCAGCTTCAGGGACGTAGGCACTGAAGCTTTCTTT
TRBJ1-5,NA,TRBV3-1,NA,CASSLGSQPQHF,TGTGCCAGCAGCCTGGGTTCTCAGCCCCAGCATTTT
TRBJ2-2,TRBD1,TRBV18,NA,CASSPGQGETGELFF,TGTGCCAGCTCACCCGGACAGGGAGAAACCGGGGAGCTGTTTTTT
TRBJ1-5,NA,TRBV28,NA,CASSSGDSNQPQHF,TGTGCCAGCAGTTCGGGGGATAGCAATCAGCCCCAGCATTTT
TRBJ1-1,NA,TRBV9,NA,CASSVGLVEGLSEAFF,TGTGCCAGCAGCGTAGGATTGGTGGAGGGGCTCTCTGAAGCTTTCTTT
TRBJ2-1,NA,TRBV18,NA,CASSPGRLQVIGNEQFF,TGTGCCAGCTCACCAGGTCGGCTACAGGTAATAGGCAATGAGCAGTTCTTC
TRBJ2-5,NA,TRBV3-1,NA,CASSQDRDFGRETQYF,TGTGCCAGCAGCCAAGATCGGGACTTTGGTAGGGAGACCCAGTACTTC
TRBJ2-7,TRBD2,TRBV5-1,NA,CASSFWASGATSYEQYF,TGCGCCAGCAGCTTTTGGGCTAGCGGGGCGACCTCCTACGAGCAGTACTTC
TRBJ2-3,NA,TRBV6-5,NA,CASSYANSDYTQYF,TGTGCCAGCAGTTACGCGAATTCAGATTATACGCAGTATTTT
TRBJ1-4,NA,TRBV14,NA,CASSLKGTTLFF,TGTGCCAGCAGCCTCAAAGGGACAACACTGTTTTTT
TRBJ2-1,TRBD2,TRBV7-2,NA,CAIQRGTSVYNEQFF,TGTGCCATCCAGAGGGGGACTAGCGTATACAATGAGCAGTTCTTC
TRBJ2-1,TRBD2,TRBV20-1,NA,CSAPTSGRGYEQFF,TGCAGTGCGCCGACTAGCGGGAGGGGGTACGAGCAGTTCTTC
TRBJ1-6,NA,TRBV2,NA,CASSEQGGNSPLHF,TGTGCCAGCAGTGAACAGGGAGGTAATTCACCCCTCCACTTT
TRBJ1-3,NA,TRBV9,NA,CASSVLEAGNTIYF,TGTGCCAGCAGCGTACTAGAAGCTGGAAACACCATATATTTT
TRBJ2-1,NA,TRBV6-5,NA,CASSYRGPYNEQFF,TGTGCCAGCAGCTACAGAGGCCCCTACAATGAGCAGTTCTTC
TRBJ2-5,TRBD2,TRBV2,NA,CASSPTTAGSQETQYF,TGTGCCAGCAGCCCGACTACAGCGGGGTCCCAAGAGACCCAGTACTTC
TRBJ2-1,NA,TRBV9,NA,CASSVVFGGEQFF,TGTGCCAGCAGCGTAGTCTTCGGGGGAGAGCAGTTCTTC
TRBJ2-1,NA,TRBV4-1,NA,CASSQDSSEQFF,TGCGCCAGCAGCCAAGACTCTTCCGAGCAGTTCTTC
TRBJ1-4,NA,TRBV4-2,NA,CASSPRTPRSTNEKLFF,TGTGCCAGCAGCCCCCGAACCCCCAGGTCAACTAATGAAAAACTGTTTTTT
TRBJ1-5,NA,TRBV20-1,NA,CSAKIPGHGNQPQHF,TGCAGTGCAAAAATACCGGGACACGGCAATCAGCCCCAGCATTTT
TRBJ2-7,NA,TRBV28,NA,CASSLSGSKEQYF,TGTGCCAGCAGTTTATCAGGGTCTAAGGAGCAGTACTTC
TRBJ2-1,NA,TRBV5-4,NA,CASSPVNNEQFF,TGTGCCAGCAGCCCGGTAAACAATGAGCAGTTCTTC
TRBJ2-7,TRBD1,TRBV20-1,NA,CSADRETYEQYF,TGCAGTGCCGACAGGGAGACCTACGAGCAGTACTTC
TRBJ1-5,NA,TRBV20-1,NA,CSARDTQNQPQHF,TGCAGTGCTAGAGATACACAGAATCAGCCCCAGCATTTT
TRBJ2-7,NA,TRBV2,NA,CASSEVFYEQYF,TGTGCCAGCAGTGAGGTGTTCTACGAGCAGTACTTC